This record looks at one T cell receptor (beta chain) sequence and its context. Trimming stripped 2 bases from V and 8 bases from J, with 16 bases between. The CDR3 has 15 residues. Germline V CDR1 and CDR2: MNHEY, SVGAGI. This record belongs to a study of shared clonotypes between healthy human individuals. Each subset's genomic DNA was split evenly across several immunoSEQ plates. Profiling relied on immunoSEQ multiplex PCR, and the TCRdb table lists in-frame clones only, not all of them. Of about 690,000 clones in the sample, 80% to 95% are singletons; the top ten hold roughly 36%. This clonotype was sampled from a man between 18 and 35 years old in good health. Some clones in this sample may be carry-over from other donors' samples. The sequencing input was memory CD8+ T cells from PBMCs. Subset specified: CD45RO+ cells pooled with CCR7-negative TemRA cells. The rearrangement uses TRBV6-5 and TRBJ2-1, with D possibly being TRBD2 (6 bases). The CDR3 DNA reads TGTGCCAGCAGTTACCGGGAGAGGCACGGGGATGAGCAGTTCTTC. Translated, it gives CASSYRERHGDEQFF.